Listed below are T cell receptor beta chains from one sample, sequenced in a study of chemoradiotherapy in HPV16-positive cancers. The assay was immunoSEQ multiplex PCR, and TCRdb's table has in-frame clones only and misses some. The repertoire holds approximately 4,200 clones, with about 91% as singletons. The sequencing here drew on tumor tissue, taken from a patient who underwent chemoradiotherapy. The receptors were sampled from a human donor with HPV-associated anogenital cancer. CDR3s include the opening cysteine and the closing phenylalanine or tryptophan. A D gene is named only where the DNA matches it firmly. Some rows mark clone size as missing; the rest say once, few, many or name a class of expanded clone.

>TRBJ2-1|NA|TRBV29-1|NA
CSGLRPPSGVGEQFF
TGCAGCGGCCTAAGACCCCCGAGTGGGGTTGGTGAGCAGTTCTTC
>TRBJ2-7|NA|TRBV7-9|NA
CASSLEAGGTGSF
TGTGCCAGCAGCTTAGAAGCGGGAGGGACAGGGTCCTTC
>TRBJ2-2|once|TRBV11-2|NA
CASSLYGPRLGGELFF
TGTGCCAGCAGCTTATACGGTCCCCGCCTCGGCGGGGAGCTGTTTTTT
>TRBJ1-5|NA|TRBV10-3|NA
CAISEGWDQPQHF
TGTGCCATCAGTGAGGGGTGGGATCAGCCCCAGCATTTT
>TRBJ2-5|once|TRBV7-9|NA
CASNKLQETQYF
TGTGCCAGCAACAAACTACAAGAGACCCAGTACTTC
>TRBJ1-1|NA|TRBV18|NA
CASSTGMNTEAFF
TGTGCCAGCTCGACCGGGATGAACACTGAAGCTTTCTTT
>TRBJ2-7|once|TRBV5-6|TRBD1
CASSSADRGLIEQYF
TGTGCCAGCAGCTCAGCCGACAGGGGGCTAATCGAGCAGTACTTC
>TRBJ1-5|once|TRBV6-5|NA
CASSYGQNSNQPQHF
TGTGCCAGCAGTTACGGGCAAAATAGCAATCAGCCCCAGCATTTT
>TRBJ2-7|NA|TRBV7-2|NA
CASSFFGVEQYF
TGTGCCAGCAGCTTTTTTGGGGTCGAGCAGTACTTC
>TRBJ1-1|NA|TRBV10-3|TRBD1
CAISEFGQGSVAFF
TGTGCCATCAGTGAGTTTGGACAGGGGAGTGTAGCTTTCTTT
>TRBJ2-5|NA|TRBV12-5|TRBD1
CASGRDREETQYF
TGTGCTAGTGGCCGGGACAGGGAAGAGACCCAGTACTTC
>TRBJ2-1|NA|TRBV20-1|NA
CSAPLNDEQFF
TGCAGTGCCCCTCTAAATGATGAGCAGTTCTTC
>TRBJ1-1|NA|TRBV7-2|NA
CASSLSREMNTEAFF
TGTGCCAGCAGCTTATCTCGGGAGATGAACACTGAAGCTTTCTTT
>TRBJ2-7|once|TRBV5-1|TRBD1
CASSLGDREHYEQYF
TGCGCCAGCAGCTTGGGTGACAGGGAGCACTACGAGCAGTACTTC
>TRBJ1-1|NA|TRBV19|NA
CASLANGREAFF
TGTGCCAGCCTCGCTAACGGCCGTGAAGCTTTCTTT
>TRBJ1-1|NA|TRBV30|NA
CAWIFGNTEAFF
TGTGCCTGGATCTTTGGGAACACTGAAGCTTTCTTT
>TRBJ1-1|NA|TRBV10-3|NA
CAISEYRENTEAFF
TGTGCCATCAGTGAGTACAGGGAGAACACTGAAGCTTTCTTT
>TRBJ1-1|NA|TRBV18|TRBD1
CASSPGTGMNTEAFF
TGTGCCAGCTCACCCGGGACAGGGATGAACACTGAAGCTTTCTTT
>TRBJ1-2|NA|TRBV19|NA
CASSPEGRSRTNYGYTF
TGTGCCAGTAGTCCGGAAGGACGTAGCAGAACTAACTATGGCTACACCTTC
>TRBJ2-7|NA|TRBV6-5|NA
CASSYGAGHYEQYF
TGTGCCAGCAGTTACGGAGCAGGCCACTACGAGCAGTACTTC
>TRBJ2-1|NA|TRBV7-9|TRBD1
CASSFTGQGRNEQFF
TGTGCCAGCAGCTTCACGGGACAGGGGAGAAATGAGCAGTTCTTC
>TRBJ1-1|NA|TRBV30|NA
CAWSVLGVTEAFF
TGTGCCTGGAGTGTATTAGGGGTGACTGAAGCTTTCTTT
>TRBJ2-7|NA|TRBV15|NA
CATSRRRTNLSSYEQYF
TGTGCCACCAGCCGGAGACGGACAAATTTAAGCTCCTACGAGCAGTACTTC
>TRBJ2-2|NA|TRBV7-3|NA
CASSLMLGAGSNTGELFF
TGTGCCAGCAGCTTAATGCTTGGGGCCGGAAGTAACACCGGGGAGCTGTTTTTT
>TRBJ2-7|NA|TRBV29-1|NA
CSPLGQNGEQYF
TGCAGCCCCCTAGGACAGAACGGCGAGCAGTACTTC
>TRBJ2-5|NA|TRBV7-6|NA
CASSSQETQYF
TGTGCCAGCAGCTCCCAAGAGACCCAGTACTTC
>TRBJ1-2|once|TRBV15|NA
CATSRSNYGYTF
TGTGCCACCAGCAGGAGTAACTATGGCTACACCTTC
>TRBJ2-2|NA|TRBV5-1|NA
CASSFFGVDTGELFF
TGCGCCAGCAGCTTTTTCGGGGTCGACACCGGGGAGCTGTTTTTT
>TRBJ2-3|NA|TRBV5-6|NA
CASSRGTTDTQYF
TGTGCCAGCAGCAGGGGGACGACAGATACGCAGTATTTT
>TRBJ2-6|few|TRBV5-1|TRBD1
CASSLGQGALPGANVLTF
TGCGCCAGCAGCCTGGGACAGGGGGCGCTCCCTGGGGCCAACGTCCTGACTTTC
>TRBJ1-1|once|TRBV5-1|NA
CASSLAVRNTEAFF
TGCGCCAGCAGCTTGGCCGTCAGGAACACTGAAGCTTTCTTT
>TRBJ2-5|NA|TRBV5-6|TRBD1
CASSFGQGAGTQYF
TGTGCCAGCAGCTTCGGACAGGGGGCAGGGACCCAGTACTTC
>TRBJ2-7|NA|TRBV13|NA
CASSPGISQREQYF
TGTGCCAGCAGCCCCGGAATTAGTCAGCGGGAGCAGTACTTC
>TRBJ2-5|NA|TRBV7-6|TRBD1
CASSTQTGRTETQYF
TGTGCCAGCAGCACCCAGACAGGGCGAACGGAGACCCAGTACTTC
>TRBJ2-7|NA|TRBV19|NA
CASSRGGAGTYEQYF
TGTGCCAGTAGTCGTGGGGGGGCGGGGACCTACGAGCAGTACTTC
>TRBJ2-3|NA|TRBV4-2|NA
CASSLRSGQGGTDTQYF
TGTGCCAGCAGCCTTCGAAGCGGCCAGGGGGGAACAGATACGCAGTATTTT
>TRBJ1-4|NA|TRBV18|NA
CASSPKPENEKLFF
TGTGCCAGCTCACCAAAGCCCGAGAATGAAAAACTGTTTTTT
>TRBJ2-5|NA|TRBV11-2|TRBD2
CASSLGSGAKQETQYF
TGTGCCAGCAGCTTAGGGAGCGGGGCCAAACAAGAGACCCAGTACTTC
>TRBJ1-5|NA|TRBV5-6|TRBD1
CAGGNRRGQGCQPQHF
TGTGCCGGGGGGAACCGCCGGGGACAGGGTTGTCAGCCCCAGCATTTT
>TRBJ2-1|NA|TRBV20-1|NA
CSARGQLEQFF
TGCAGTGCTAGAGGCCAACTTGAGCAGTTCTTC
>TRBJ1-1|NA|TRBV12-5|NA
CASGLVHGDTEAFF
TGTGCTAGTGGTTTGGTACATGGGGACACTGAAGCTTTCTTT
>TRBJ2-2|NA|TRBV25-1|NA
CASTFGPGETGELFF
TGTGCCAGCACCTTTGGGCCAGGGGAAACCGGGGAGCTGTTTTTT
>TRBJ1-5|NA|TRBV5-6|TRBD1
CASSSRDRETYQPQHF
TGTGCCAGCAGCTCCCGGGACAGAGAGACTTATCAGCCCCAGCATTTT
>TRBJ2-1|NA|TRBV11-2|NA
CASSWEGAWNEQFF
TGTGCCAGCAGCTGGGAGGGGGCGTGGAATGAGCAGTTCTTC
>TRBJ2-5|NA|TRBV5-4|NA
CASRDHQETQYF
TGTGCCAGCCGGGACCACCAAGAGACCCAGTACTTC
>TRBJ1-6|NA|TRBV11-1|NA
CASSLGGTRRSSPLHF
TGTGCCAGCAGCTTAGGCGGGACCCGAAGGAGTTCACCCCTCCACTTT
>TRBJ2-7|NA|TRBV9|TRBD2
CASSVGQAGFPYEQYF
TGTGCCAGCAGCGTAGGTCAAGCGGGGTTCCCCTACGAGCAGTACTTC
>TRBJ1-2|NA|TRBV5-5|NA
CASSLSPTQTTNYGYTF
TGTGCCAGCAGCTTGAGTCCAACACAGACTACTAACTATGGCTACACCTTC
>TRBJ1-6|NA|TRBV5-1|NA
CASATGTADPAGSPLHF
TGCGCCAGCGCAACCGGGACGGCAGACCCCGCGGGGTCACCCCTCCACTTT
>TRBJ1-4|NA|TRBV5-6|TRBD1
CASSFGFLRQGSEKLFF
TGTGCCAGCAGCTTCGGATTTTTAAGACAGGGCAGTGAAAAACTGTTTTTT
>TRBJ2-1|NA|TRBV27|NA
CASISLRVGNEQFF
TGTGCCAGCATCTCCCTGAGGGTCGGCAATGAGCAGTTCTTC